This T cell receptor beta chain was documented in a study of blood T cells in healthy people across ages. The second PCR ran about 6 to 12 cycles with a sample-barcoded 5' primer and J-beta primers. A 12-random-nucleotide template-switch adaptor tagged each cDNA molecule. TCRdb used MiXCR to reprocess the 5' RACE reads, holding one entry per CDR3 protein. The sample carries 650,000 to 800,000 distinct CDR3 sequences, around 43% recorded once. From germline, CDR1 is SGHAT and CDR2 FQNNGV. Trimming removed 5 bases at V and 9 bases at J, with 17 bases between. The length of the CDR3 is 13 residues. The specimen sequenced was blood. This sequence joins TRBV11-2 and TRBJ2-7, with D unresolved. This receptor was obtained from a man aged 55 to 70 in good health. CDR3 amino acids: CASSPNEGHRQYF. CDR3 bases: TGTGCCAGCAGCCCTAACGAAGGCCATCGGCAGTACTTC.